What follows are 22 T cell receptor beta chains derived from one specimen sequenced in a study of blood T cells in healthy people across ages. Together with a sample-barcoded 5' primer, a J-beta primer mix was included in a second PCR lasting roughly 6 to 12 cycles. TCRdb re-called the 5' RACE reads through MiXCR, storing one row per CDR3 protein. Among 650,000 to 1,000,000 distinct CDR3 sequences listed, about 34% were seen once. Sequencing was performed on blood. The receptor set was obtained from a man in his late teens or twenties in good health.

There are a few counts of this clonotype. The chain couples TRBV4-1 to TRBJ1-5; maybe TRBD1 (5 bases). Germline V gene sequence: CDR1 MGHRA, CDR2 YSYEKL. Trimming took off 6 bases at V and 3 bases at J, with 21 bases between the two ends. This CDR3 is built from 17 residues. The CDR3 loop is CASRPVRDLGPNQPQHF. The CDR3 nucleotides are TGCGCCAGCAGACCCGTCCGGGACCTGGGGCCCAATCAGCCCCAGCATTTT.

CDR3 protein: CASSVLSGRNTEAFF. CDR3 sequence (DNA): TGTGCCAGCAGTGTTTTGTCGGGGAGGAACACTGAAGCTTTCTTT. V gene TRBV7-8 combines with J gene TRBJ1-1; unclear D gene. Germline V gene lookup returns CDR1 SGHVS and CDR2 FQNEAQ. The CDR3 contains 15 residues. Trimming took off 6 bases at V and 1 base at J, with 15 bases between the two ends.

With regard to this clonotype: This could be a read error, since a much larger clone is one nucleotide away. The V and J genes are TRBV12-3 or TRBV12-4 and TRBJ2-1; TRBD2 matches 9 bases. The CDR3 has 13 residues. Unmatched junction bases numbered 7, after V lost 4 bases and J lost 12 bases. The CDR3 spells CASSSSGAAPQFF. CDR3 bases: TGTGCCAGCAGTTCTAGCGGGGCGGCCCCGCAGTTCTTC.

The V gene is TRBV4-3, the J gene TRBJ1-2, with 7 bases matching TRBD1. Trimming cost V 0 bases and J 9 bases; bases outside gene matches: 10. The CDR3 loop spans 15 amino acids. Germline V gene data show CDR1 as LGHNA and CDR2 as YSLEER. The DNA of the CDR3 is TGCGCCAGCAGCCAAGAATTGGGCAGGGGGTTTCGCTACACCTTC. Amino acid sequence: CASSQELGRGFRYTF.

In DNA form, the CDR3 reads TGTGCCAGCAGAGTTGACTCTGGGGCCAACGTCCTGACTTTC. Protein product: CASRVDSGANVLTF. This chain links TRBV28 with TRBJ2-6; D uncertain. This CDR3 has 14 amino acids. In germline, CDR1 is MDHEN, CDR2 SYDVKM. V was cut by 6 bases and J by 0 bases, with 6 bases left in between.

This chain links TRBV12-3 or TRBV12-4 with TRBJ1-6, with a possible D match to TRBD1 (5 bases). Trimming removed 2 bases at V and 10 bases at J, with 12 bases between. This CDR3 comprises 14 residues. Here the CDR3 reads CASSLRQGGSPLHF. CDR3 in DNA: TGTGCCAGCAGTTTACGTCAGGGCGGCTCACCCCTCCACTTT.

This clonotype has only a few counts. The rearrangement joins TRBV6-4 to TRBJ1-2, with D uncertain. The CDR3 has 11 amino acids. Trimming pared 7 bases from V and 2 bases from J, leaving 5 bases between. Germline CDR1 is MRHNA and CDR2 is SNTAGT. The CDR3 nucleotides read TGTGCCAGCAAAGGCAACTATGGCTACACCTTC. Protein: CASKGNYGYTF.

The rearrangement joins TRBV7-6 to TRBJ1-2, with D perhaps matching TRBD1 (5 bases). In germline, CDR1 is SGHVS, CDR2 FNYEAQ. Between the trimmed V and J ends, which lost 5 bases and 8 bases, there was a span of 15 bases. The CDR3 is 13 residues long. The CDR3 spells CASSLLGDEGYTF. The CDR3 DNA reads as TGTGCCAGCAGCCTTCTAGGGGACGAGGGCTACACCTTC.

About this clonotype: This likely came from a read error, as a far larger clone is one base away. The chain links TRBV12-3 or TRBV12-4 to TRBJ2-1; maybe TRBD2 (6 bases). The V end was cut by 9 bases, the J end by 10 bases, with 16 bases between. This CDR3 has 12 amino acids. This CDR3 is CASSGGSYEQFF. The CDR3 DNA sequence: TGTGCCAGTAGTGGGGGGTCTTACGAGCAGTTCTTC.

In DNA form, the CDR3 reads TGTGCCTGGATCCCGGACAGGTTAGCTAACTATGGCTACACCTTC. This sequence encodes CAWIPDRLANYGYTF. The rearrangement joins TRBV30 to TRBJ1-2; 7 bases match TRBD1. With V trimmed by 4 bases and J by 0 bases, 8 bases remained unmatched. CDR1 is GTSNPN and CDR2 is SVGIG in the germline V gene (reference sequence). The CDR3 loop spans 15 amino acids.

This chain connects TRBV7-2 to TRBJ2-3, with 8 bases fitting TRBD2. The CDR3 loop spans 15 amino acids. V was clipped by 5 bases and J by 3 bases; unmatched bases: 7. Germline-derived CDR1 and CDR2 are SGHTA and FQGNSA. The CDR3 DNA sequence: TGTGCCAGCAGCACTCTAGCGGGCCTAACAGATACGCAGTATTTT. Translating it yields CASSTLAGLTDTQYF.

The J gene is TRBJ2-5, the V gene TRBV5-6; D may be TRBD1 (6 bases). Germline CDR1 is SGHDT and CDR2 is YYEEEE. Deletions cut 3 bases from V and 4 bases from J, with 19 bases between. The CDR3 totals 16 residues. CDR3 nucleotide sequence: TGTGCCAGCAGCTCAAGAAGGGACATCCGACGAGAGACCCAGTACTTC. Translating gives CASSSRRDIRRETQYF.

On this clonotype itself: At one boundary the junction diverges from the germline segment, which might be a read error. The chain uses TRBV10-3 and TRBJ2-1; 11 positions match TRBD2. The germline V gene has CDR1 ENHRY and CDR2 SYGVKD. The CDR3 spans 16 residues. CDR3 nucleotides: TGTACCATCAGTGAGTCGACTAGCGGGGACTACAATGAGCAGTTCTTC. Translating it yields CTISESTSGDYNEQFF.

The chain couples TRBV6-2 or TRBV6-3 to TRBJ2-7; 8 bases agree with TRBD2. The length of the CDR3 is 14 residues. V dropped 6 bases and J dropped 1; count of bases not matched to a gene: 5. Germline V gene data show CDR1 as MNHEY and CDR2 as SVGEGT. The CDR3: CASSSGLASYEQYF. The CDR3 coding sequence is TGTGCCAGCAGCAGCGGACTAGCATCCTACGAGCAGTACTTC.

This clonotype turned up a few times. This chain joins TRBV3-1 and TRBJ1-5; D call uncertain. This CDR3 is built from 14 residues. Germline V lookup: CDR1 LGHDT, CDR2 YNNKEL (reference sequence). The V end was cut by 2 bases, the J end by 7 bases, with 12 bases between. For the CDR3, the DNA is TGTGCCAGCAGCCAATCGGCAGTCCCGCAGCCCCAGCATTTT. This encodes CASSQSAVPQPQHF.

The rearrangement joins TRBV5-1 to TRBJ1-1; unclear D gene. Germline V gives CDR1 SGHRS, CDR2 YFSETQ. This CDR3 spans 15 amino acids. Trimming took 0 bases from V and 2 from J, leaving 11 bases between them. The CDR3 DNA sequence: TGCGCCAGCAGCTTGGGGGTACAGACAAACACTGAAGCTTTCTTT. Amino acids: CASSLGVQTNTEAFF.

J is TRBJ2-5 and V is TRBV5-1; D is possibly TRBD2 (6 bases). The CDR3 sequence is 14 residues long. Germline V gives CDR1 SGHRS, CDR2 YFSETQ. The V and J ends lost 4 bases and 4 bases respectively, with 14 bases between them. CDR3 sequence reads: CASSPLGGRETQYF. The CDR3 DNA is TGCGCCAGCAGCCCCCTGGGGGGACGAGAGACCCAGTACTTC.

This clonotype was picked up a small number of times. This sequence joins TRBV6-1 and TRBJ1-5; TRBD1 might be the D (6 bases). The CDR3 extends over 17 amino acids. Trimming removed 6 bases from V and 2 bases from J, with 20 bases in between. Germline V CDR1 and CDR2: MNHNS, SASEGT. The CDR3 nucleotides read TGTGCCAGCAGCAGGGAGGTGGGGGGCATTGGCAATCAGCCCCAGCATTTT. Its protein is CASSREVGGIGNQPQHF.

Worth noting for this clonotype: A much more abundant neighbour one base away suggests this may be a read error. The genes are TRBV14 and TRBJ2-7; tentative D call: TRBD2 (5 bases). V lost 1 base and J 7 bases, leaving 14 bases between the germline ends. The V gene's germline CDR1 is SGHDN and CDR2 FVKESK. There are 14 residues in the CDR3. CDR3 sequence (DNA): TGTGCCAGCAGCCAAGGGACTTCCTACAATGAGCAGTACTTC. As protein: CASSQGTSYNEQYF. Looking up the rest from reference TRBV14 and TRBJ2-7 gives the full variable domain: EAGVTQFPSHSVIEKGQTVTLRCDPISGHDNLYWYRRVMGKEIKFLLHFVKESKQDESGMPNNRFLAERTGGTYSTLKVQPAELEDSGVYFCASSQGTSYNEQYFGPGTRLTVT.

This clonotype has more than one count but fewer than ten. The chain links TRBV24-1 to TRBJ2-1, with TRBD1 identical over 8 bases. J gave up 7 bases and V 7 bases, and 5 bases lay outside the gene matches. This CDR3 spans 13 amino acids. Germline lookup yields CDR1 KGHDR and CDR2 SFDVKD. The CDR3 DNA reads as TGTGCCACCAGCCAGACAGGGGTTAATGAGCAGTTCTTC. Its protein is CATSQTGVNEQFF.

The chain links TRBV5-1 to TRBJ2-1; D may be TRBD1 or TRBD2 (5 bases each). V was shortened by 4 bases and J by 8 bases, with 13 bases between the two germline ends. The CDR3 has 13 residues. Germline V gene lookup returns CDR1 SGHRS and CDR2 YFSETQ. The CDR3 sequence: CASSVARDDEQFF. The CDR3 coding sequence is TGCGCCAGCAGCGTGGCCAGGGACGATGAGCAGTTCTTC.

This clonotype was recorded many times. As DNA, the CDR3 is TGTGCCACCGGACAGGATCGCACAAGCCCCACAGATACGCAGTATTTT. It yields the protein CATGQDRTSPTDTQYF. The chain links TRBV6-5 to TRBJ2-3; 7 bases align to TRBD1. The length of the CDR3 is 16 residues. Germline loops: CDR1 MNHEY, CDR2 SVGAGI. The V and J ends lost 10 bases and 2 bases, in that order; junction bases with no gene match: 15.